A single sample is the source of the 3 T cell receptor beta chains below, sequenced in a study of blood T cell repertoires in COVID-19. Here immunoSEQ multiplex PCR was the method, and the copy in TCRdb shows in-frame clones only, minus some. The repertoire holds around 620,000 clones, with more than 80% as singletons. Sequenced: peripheral blood. The receptors here all came from a woman under 30 with acute or convalescent COVID-19.

The chain joins TRBV4-2 to TRBJ1-1; D call uncertain. The CDR3 is made up of 13 amino acids. V lost 9 bases and J 0 bases, leaving 11 bases between the germline ends. CDR1 and CDR2 from the germline V gene are LGHNA and YNFKEQ. CDR3 residues: CASGEGLNTEAFF. The CDR3 nucleotides are TGTGCCAGTGGGGAGGGATTGAACACTGAAGCTTTCTTT.

DNA for the CDR3: TGTGCCAGCAGCGAACGGGGTCGATTAGCGGTACTTAACACTGAAGCTTTCTTT. Its protein is CASSERGRLAVLNTEAFF. This chain uses TRBV6-1 with TRBJ1-1; no reliable D call. This CDR3 contains 18 residues. Germline V gives CDR1 MNHNS, CDR2 SASEGT. The germline V and J ends were trimmed by 6 bases and 2 bases, with 25 bases remaining between them.

This clone showed up just once. V usage is TRBV11-3 and J usage is TRBJ2-3, with TRBD2 matching 13 bases. The CDR3 contains 16 residues. V shed 3 bases, J shed 10 bases, and the junction held 10 bases outside the gene matches. Germline V gives CDR1 SGHNT, CDR2 YENEEA. CDR3 residues: CASSLGGLAGREAQYF. Here the CDR3 DNA reads TGTGCCAGCAGCTTGGGGGGACTAGCGGGGCGGGAGGCGCAGTATTTT.